This T cell receptor beta chain is drawn from a study of T cells in Graves' hyperthyroidism and ophthalmopathy. Amplification yielded TCR beta CDR3 regions, with RNA transcripts as the source. Carried out on the TCR CDR3, a first-round RT-PCR used the HTBI primer set. Via MiXCR, TCRdb re-called the multiplex PCR reads, giving one row per CDR3 protein. The data show under 400,000 distinct CDR3 sequences, over 10% seen once. This clonotype appeared many times. As yet, its antigen is unknown. The length of the CDR3 is 17 residues. V lost 5 bases and J lost 7; bases outside the gene matches: 10. CDR1 and CDR2 (germline): MDHEN, SYDVKM. Overall study findings and caveats: Progression to ophthalmopathy was predicted a median of roughly 6.8 months early. Most thyroid clonotypes expanded above 0.001 were also detected in blood.

The chain recombines TRBV28 with TRBJ2-1; 14 nucleotides line up with TRBD2. The TCR originated in a woman aged 18-35 years with Graves' hyperthyroidism. Input material: blood. The CDR3 region is CASSPIGTSGSGNEQFF. Written as DNA, the CDR3 is TGTGCCAGCAGTCCGATAGGGACTAGCGGGAGTGGAAATGAGCAGTTCTTC.